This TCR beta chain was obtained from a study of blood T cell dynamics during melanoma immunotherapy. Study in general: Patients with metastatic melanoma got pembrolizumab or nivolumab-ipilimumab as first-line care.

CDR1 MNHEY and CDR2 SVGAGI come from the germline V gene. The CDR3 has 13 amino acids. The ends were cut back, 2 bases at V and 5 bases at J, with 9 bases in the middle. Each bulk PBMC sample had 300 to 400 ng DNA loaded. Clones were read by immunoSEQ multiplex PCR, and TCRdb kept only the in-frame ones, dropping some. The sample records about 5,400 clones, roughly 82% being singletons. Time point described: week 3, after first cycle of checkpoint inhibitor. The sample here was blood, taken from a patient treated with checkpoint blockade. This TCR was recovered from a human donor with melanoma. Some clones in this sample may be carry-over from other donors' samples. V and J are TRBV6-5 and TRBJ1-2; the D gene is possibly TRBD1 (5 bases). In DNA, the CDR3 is TGTGCCAGCAGTTACGGGGGGGAGTATGGCTACACCTTC. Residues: CASSYGGEYGYTF.